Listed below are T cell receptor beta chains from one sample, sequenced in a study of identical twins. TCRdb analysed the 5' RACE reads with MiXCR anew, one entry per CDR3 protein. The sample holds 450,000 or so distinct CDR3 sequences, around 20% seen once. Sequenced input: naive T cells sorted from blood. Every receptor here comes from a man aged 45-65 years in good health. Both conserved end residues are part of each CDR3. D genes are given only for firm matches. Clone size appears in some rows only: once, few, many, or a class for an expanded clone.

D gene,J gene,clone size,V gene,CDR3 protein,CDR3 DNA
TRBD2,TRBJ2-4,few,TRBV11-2,CASSFYTSGSGGNIQYF,TGTGCCAGCAGCTTTTATACTAGCGGGAGTGGAGGAAACATTCAGTACTTC
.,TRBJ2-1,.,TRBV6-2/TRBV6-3,CASRLSVKVEQFF,TGTGCCAGCAGACTCTCCGTAAAAGTTGAGCAGTTCTTC
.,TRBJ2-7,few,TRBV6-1,CASTRGAAPYEQYF,TGTGCCAGCACGAGAGGGGCAGCTCCCTACGAGCAGTACTTC
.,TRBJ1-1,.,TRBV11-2,CASSSFQGFTEAFF,TGTGCCAGCAGCTCATTTCAGGGTTTCACTGAAGCTTTCTTT
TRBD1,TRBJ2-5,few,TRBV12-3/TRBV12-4,CASSTPDRGPETQYF,TGTGCCAGCAGTACCCCGGACAGGGGGCCTGAGACCCAGTACTTC
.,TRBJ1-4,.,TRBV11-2,CASSLNSLPGDEKLFF,TGTGCCAGCAGCTTAAACAGCCTCCCAGGTGATGAAAAACTGTTTTTT
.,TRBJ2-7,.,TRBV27,CASSNQGNSYEQYF,TGTGCCAGCAGTAATCAGGGAAACTCCTACGAGCAGTACTTC
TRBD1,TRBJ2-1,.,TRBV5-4,CASSLETGGRGSLGNEQFF,TGTGCCAGCAGCTTGGAAACAGGGGGTCGGGGTTCGTTAGGTAATGAGCAGTTCTTC
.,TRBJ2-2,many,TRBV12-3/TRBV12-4,CASSLVGYGELFF,TGTGCCAGCAGTTTAGTGGGGTACGGGGAGCTGTTTTTT
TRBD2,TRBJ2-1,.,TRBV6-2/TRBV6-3,CASCWSPFSGRDDEQFF,TGTGCCAGCTGTTGGTCCCCTTTTAGCGGGAGAGATGATGAGCAGTTCTTC
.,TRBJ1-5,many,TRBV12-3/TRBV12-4,CASSEWGVGDQPQHF,TGTGCCAGCAGCGAATGGGGGGTGGGTGATCAGCCCCAGCATTTT
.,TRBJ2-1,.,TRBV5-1,CASSLGSGYEQFF,TGCGCCAGCAGCTTGGGCAGCGGCTATGAGCAGTTCTTC
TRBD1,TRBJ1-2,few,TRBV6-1,CASSPWDRVYDGYTF,TGTGCCAGCAGTCCTTGGGACAGGGTCTACGATGGCTACACCTTC
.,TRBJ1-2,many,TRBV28,CASSLQGGWIYGYTF,TGTGCCAGCAGTCTACAGGGTGGGTGGATCTATGGCTACACCTTC
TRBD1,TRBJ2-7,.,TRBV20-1,CSARRPGQSYEQYF,TGCAGTGCCCGCCGACCGGGACAGTCCTACGAGCAGTACTTC
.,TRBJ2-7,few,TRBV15,CATSRAVGEQYF,TGTGCCACCAGCAGGGCCGTTGGCGAGCAGTACTTC
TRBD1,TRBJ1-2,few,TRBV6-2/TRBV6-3,CASIVWGTLGQATWNYGYTF,TGTGCCAGCATCGTGTGGGGGACTCTGGGACAGGCCACCTGGAACTATGGCTACACCTTC
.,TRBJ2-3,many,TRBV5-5,CASSLPLGAGRTDTQYF,TGTGCCAGCAGCCTACCCCTGGGGGCAGGGCGGACAGATACGCAGTATTTT
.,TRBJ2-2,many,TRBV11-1,CASSPAVLGWYNTGELFF,TGTGCCAGCAGCCCCGCGGTTCTTGGTTGGTACAACACCGGGGAGCTGTTTTTT
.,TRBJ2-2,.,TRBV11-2,CASTLEEAGTGELFF,TGTGCCAGCACCCTCGAGGAGGCAGGCACCGGGGAGCTGTTTTTT
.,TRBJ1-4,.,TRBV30,CALSNEKLFF,TGTGCCCTGTCTAATGAAAAACTGTTTTTT
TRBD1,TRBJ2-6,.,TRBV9,CASSVDPGGSVLRSGANVLTF,TGTGCCAGCAGCGTAGACCCAGGGGGCTCGGTTTTGCGCTCTGGGGCCAACGTCCTGACTTTC
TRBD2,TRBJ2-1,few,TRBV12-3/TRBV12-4,CASRPGLAGEVPFF,TGTGCCAGCAGACCGGGACTAGCGGGAGAGGTGCCGTTCTTC
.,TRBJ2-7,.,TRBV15,CATSRGGAGYEQYF,TGTGCCACCAGCAGAGGAGGGGCCGGGTACGAGCAGTACTTC
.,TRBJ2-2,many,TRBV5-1,CASSLRVDTGELFF,TGCGCCAGCAGCTTGAGGGTGGACACCGGGGAGCTGTTTTTT
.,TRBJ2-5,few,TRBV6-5,CASSYQAGETQYF,TGTGCCAGCAGTTACCAGGCGGGGGAGACCCAGTACTTC
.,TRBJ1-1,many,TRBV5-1,CASSVGHADIGGEAFF,TGCGCCAGCAGTGTGGGACATGCGGATATAGGCGGTGAAGCTTTCTTT
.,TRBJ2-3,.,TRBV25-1,CASSVPGAPDTQYF,TGTGCCAGCAGTGTGCCAGGAGCGCCAGATACGCAGTATTTT
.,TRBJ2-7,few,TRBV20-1,CSAATRPSYEQYF,TGCAGTGCTGCTACTCGTCCGAGCTACGAGCAGTACTTC
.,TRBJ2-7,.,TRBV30,CAWSAGLVYEQYF,TGTGCCTGGAGTGCAGGACTTGTCTACGAGCAGTACTTC
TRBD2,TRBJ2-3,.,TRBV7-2,CASSLFSGSTDTQYF,TGTGCCAGCAGCTTATTTAGCGGGAGCACAGATACGCAGTATTTT
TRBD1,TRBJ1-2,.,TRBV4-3,CASSRTTGAASGGYTF,TGCGCCAGCAGCCGTACAACAGGGGCCGCGTCTGGGGGCTACACCTTC
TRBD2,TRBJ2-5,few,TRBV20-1,CSAGGASGSEETQYF,TGCAGTGCTGGTGGGGCAAGCGGGAGTGAAGAGACCCAGTACTTC
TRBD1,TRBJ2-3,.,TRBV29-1,CSVEGQGSTDTQYF,TGCAGCGTCGAGGGACAGGGGTCCACAGATACGCAGTATTTT
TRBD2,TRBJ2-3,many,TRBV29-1,CSVERGAGGPLVTQYF,TGCAGCGTTGAAAGGGGCGCGGGAGGGCCCCTGGTTACGCAGTATTTT
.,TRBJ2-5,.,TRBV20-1,CSAPPVGHTTAYQETQYF,TGCAGTGCCCCCCCCGTCGGGCACACAACAGCGTACCAAGAGACCCAGTACTTC
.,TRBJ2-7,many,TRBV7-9,CASRTDQSSYEQYF,TGTGCCAGCAGAACGGACCAAAGCTCCTACGAGCAGTACTTC
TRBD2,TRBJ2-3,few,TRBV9,CASSPSGRVFTDTQYF,TGTGCCAGCAGCCCGAGCGGGAGGGTATTCACAGATACGCAGTATTTT
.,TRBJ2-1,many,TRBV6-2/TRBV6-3,CASSYSKVAGIGYNEQFF,TGTGCCAGCAGTTACTCGAAAGTGGCAGGGATCGGGTACAATGAGCAGTTCTTC
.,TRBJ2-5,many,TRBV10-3,CAIFVQHQETQYF,TGTGCCATCTTCGTTCAGCACCAAGAGACCCAGTACTTC
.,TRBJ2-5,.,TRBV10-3,CAISPGLIQETQYF,TGTGCCATCAGTCCGGGCCTCATCCAAGAGACCCAGTACTTC